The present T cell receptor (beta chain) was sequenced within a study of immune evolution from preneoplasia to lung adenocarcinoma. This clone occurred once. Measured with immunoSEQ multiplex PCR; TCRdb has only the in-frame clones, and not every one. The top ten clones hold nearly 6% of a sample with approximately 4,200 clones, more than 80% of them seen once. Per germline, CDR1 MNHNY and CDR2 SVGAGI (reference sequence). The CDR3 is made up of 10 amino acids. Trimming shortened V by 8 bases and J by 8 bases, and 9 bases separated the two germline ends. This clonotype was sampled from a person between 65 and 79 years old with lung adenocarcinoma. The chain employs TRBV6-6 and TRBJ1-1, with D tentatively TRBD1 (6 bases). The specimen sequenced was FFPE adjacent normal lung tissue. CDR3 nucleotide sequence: TGTGCCAGCGGAGGGGGGGAAGCTTTCTTT. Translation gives CASGGGEAFF.